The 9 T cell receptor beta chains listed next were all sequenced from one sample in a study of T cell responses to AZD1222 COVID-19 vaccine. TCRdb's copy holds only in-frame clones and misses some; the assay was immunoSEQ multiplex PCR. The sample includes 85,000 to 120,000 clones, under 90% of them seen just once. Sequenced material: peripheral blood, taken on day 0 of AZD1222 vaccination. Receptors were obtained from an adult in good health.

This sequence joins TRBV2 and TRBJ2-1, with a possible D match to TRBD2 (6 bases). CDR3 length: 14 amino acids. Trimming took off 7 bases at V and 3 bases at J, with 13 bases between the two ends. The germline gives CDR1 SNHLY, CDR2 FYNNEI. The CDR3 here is CASMRDSGYNEQFF. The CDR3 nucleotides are TGTGCCAGCATGAGGGACTCAGGCTACAATGAGCAGTTCTTC.

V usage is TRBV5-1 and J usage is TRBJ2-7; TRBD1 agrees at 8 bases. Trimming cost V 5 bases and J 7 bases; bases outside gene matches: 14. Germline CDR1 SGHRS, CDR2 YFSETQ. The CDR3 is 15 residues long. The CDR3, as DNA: TGCGCCAGCAGAACCCGGGACAGGCGATCGTTGGAGCAGTACTTC. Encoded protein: CASRTRDRRSLEQYF.

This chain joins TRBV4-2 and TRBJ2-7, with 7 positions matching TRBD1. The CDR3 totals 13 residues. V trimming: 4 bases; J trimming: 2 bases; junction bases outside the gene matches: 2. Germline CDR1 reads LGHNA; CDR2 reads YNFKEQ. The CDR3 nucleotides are TGTGCCAGCAGCCCCGACAGGGCCTACGAGCAGTACTTC. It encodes CASSPDRAYEQYF.

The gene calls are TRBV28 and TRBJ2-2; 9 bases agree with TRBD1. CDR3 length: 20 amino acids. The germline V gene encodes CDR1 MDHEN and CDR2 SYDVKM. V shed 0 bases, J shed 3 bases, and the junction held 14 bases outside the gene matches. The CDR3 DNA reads TGTGCCAGCAGTTTATGGGGCCGGGACAGGGAAGGTTTGGACACCGGGGAGCTGTTTTTT. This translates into CASSLWGRDREGLDTGELFF.

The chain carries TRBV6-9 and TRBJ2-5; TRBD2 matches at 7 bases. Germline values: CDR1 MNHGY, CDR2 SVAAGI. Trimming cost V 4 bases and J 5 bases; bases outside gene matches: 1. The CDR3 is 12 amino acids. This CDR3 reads CASSWGGETQYF. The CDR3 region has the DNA TGTGCCAGCAGTTGGGGGGGTGAGACCCAGTACTTC.

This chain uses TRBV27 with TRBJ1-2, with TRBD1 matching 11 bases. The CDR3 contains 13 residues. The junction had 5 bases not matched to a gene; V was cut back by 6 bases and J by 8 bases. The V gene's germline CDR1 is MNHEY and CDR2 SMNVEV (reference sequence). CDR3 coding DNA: TGTGCCAGCAGGGGGGGGACAGGGGGAGGCTACACCTTC. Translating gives CASRGGTGGGYTF.

The CDR3 DNA follows: TGTGCCAACTCCCAGACAGAGAGCACAGATACGCAGTATTTT. It is translated as CANSQTESTDTQYF. The chain links TRBV10-3 to TRBJ2-3, with a weak D call TRBD1 (5 bases). The CDR3 loop spans 14 amino acids. V was shortened by 10 bases and J by 0 bases, with 14 bases between the two germline ends. From germline, CDR1 is ENHRY and CDR2 SYGVKD.

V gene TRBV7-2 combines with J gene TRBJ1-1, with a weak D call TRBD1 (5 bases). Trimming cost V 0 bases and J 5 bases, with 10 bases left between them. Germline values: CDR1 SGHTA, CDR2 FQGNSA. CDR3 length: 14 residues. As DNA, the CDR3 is TGTGCCAGCAGCTTAGCGCGCAGGGAGACTGAAGCTTTCTTT. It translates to CASSLARRETEAFF.

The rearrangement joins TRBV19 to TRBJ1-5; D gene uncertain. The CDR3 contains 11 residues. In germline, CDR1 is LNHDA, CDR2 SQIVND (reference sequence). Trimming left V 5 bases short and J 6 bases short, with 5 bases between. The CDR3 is CASSFGQPQHF. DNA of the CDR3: TGTGCCAGTAGTTTCGGTCAGCCCCAGCATTTT. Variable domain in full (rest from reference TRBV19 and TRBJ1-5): DGGITQSPKYLFRKEGQNVTLSCEQNLNHDAMYWYRQDPGQGLRLIYYSQIVNDFQKGDIAEGYSVSREKKESFPLTVTSAQKNPTAFYLCASSFGQPQHFGDGTRLSIL.